Listed here are 30 T cell receptor beta chains from one sample, sequenced in a study of blood T cell repertoires in COVID-19. Here immunoSEQ multiplex PCR was the method, and the copy in TCRdb shows in-frame clones only, minus some. The repertoire holds 150,000 to 180,000 clones, with over 60% as singletons. Material: peripheral blood. Receptor source: a woman of 80 years or more with acute or convalescent COVID-19.

In its sample, this clone was seen once. The V and J genes are TRBV9 and TRBJ1-4; D not resolved. The length of the CDR3 is 15 residues. Germline V lookup: CDR1 SGDLS, CDR2 YYNGEE. Trimming stripped 3 bases from V and 4 bases from J, with 13 bases between. The CDR3 region is CASSEYSELNEKLFF. CDR3 sequence (DNA): TGTGCCAGCAGCGAGTACAGTGAACTTAATGAAAAACTGTTTTTT.

The CDR3: CASSYGVYSRGRNQPQHF. For the CDR3, the DNA is TGTGCCAGCAGTTATGGTGTATACTCCAGGGGCCGCAATCAGCCCCAGCATTTT. The chain is built from TRBV28 and TRBJ1-5, with D possibly matching TRBD1 (6 bases). This CDR3 is built from 18 residues. V lost 4 bases and J lost 2, with 21 bases in between. Germline CDR1 and CDR2: MDHEN and SYDVKM.

This clone has a single count. This sequence joins TRBV19 and TRBJ2-5, with TRBD1 matching 9 bases. Germline assignment: CDR1 LNHDA and CDR2 SQIVND (reference sequence). V was pared by 3 bases and J by 4 bases, with 6 bases of the junction left unmatched. This CDR3 comprises 15 residues. The CDR3 DNA sequence: TGTGCCAGTAGTATTGGGGGACAGGGTGTAGAGACCCAGTACTTC. As protein: CASSIGGQGVETQYF.

In this sample, this clone turned up a few times. This CDR3 reads CATDRGPNQPQHF. CDR3 DNA: TGTGCCACCGACAGGGGTCCCAATCAGCCCCAGCATTTT. The V call is TRBV6-5, the J call TRBJ1-5; 8 bases map to TRBD1. CDR1 is MNHEY and CDR2 is SVGAGI in the germline V gene. V gave up 10 bases and J gave up 3 bases; unmatched junction bases: 5. The CDR3 is made up of 13 amino acids.

The chain uses TRBV3-1 (or the pseudogene TRBV3-2) and TRBJ1-2; the D gene is possibly TRBD1 (6 bases). The CDR3 runs to 14 residues. Deletions cut 5 bases from V and 4 bases from J, with 14 bases between. Germline V gives CDR1 LGHDT, CDR2 YNNKEL (reference sequence). CDR3 bases: TGTGCCAGCAGCTCCCAGGGGACGGGCTATGGCTACACCTTC. This translates into CASSSQGTGYGYTF.

The chain combines TRBV6-6 with TRBJ1-6; D remains ambiguous. The CDR3 contains 16 residues. CDR1 and CDR2 from the germline V gene are MNHNY and SVGAGI (reference sequence). The V gene lost 0 bases and the J gene lost 10 bases, with 16 bases spanning the gap. The CDR3 reads CASSYSRPSAESPLHF. The DNA for the CDR3 is TGTGCCAGCAGTTACTCGAGGCCCTCGGCGGAATCACCCCTCCACTTT.

V usage is TRBV18 and J usage is TRBJ1-1; tentative D call: TRBD1 (6 bases). The CDR3 totals 13 residues. Trimming took 6 bases from V and 3 from J, leaving 11 bases between them. Germline loops: CDR1 KGHSH, CDR2 LQKENI. Here the CDR3 DNA reads TGTGCCAGCTCCAGGACAGCCGACACTGAAGCTTTCTTT. Amino acid sequence: CASSRTADTEAFF.

V and J are TRBV19 and TRBJ1-3; no firm D call. The V end lost 9 bases, the J end lost 0 bases, and 6 bases lay between the germline ends. CDR1 LNHDA and CDR2 SQIVND come from the germline V gene (reference sequence). The CDR3 totals 12 residues. CDR3 in amino acids: CASGSSGNTIYF. CDR3 DNA sequence: TGTGCCAGCGGGTCCTCTGGAAACACCATATATTTT.

This chain links TRBV9 with TRBJ2-7; D is possibly TRBD2 (5 bases). There are 14 residues in the CDR3. Trimming cost V 2 bases and J 2 bases, with 11 bases left between them. The germline gives CDR1 SGDLS, CDR2 YYNGEE. CDR3 DNA: TGTGCCAGCAGCGTGGGAGACGGTCCCTACGAGCAGTACTTC. It specifies CASSVGDGPYEQYF.

The chain employs TRBV5-1 and TRBJ1-1; tentatively, D is TRBD1 (5 bases). Germline V lookup: CDR1 SGHRS, CDR2 YFSETQ. The CDR3 sequence is 16 residues long. V was cut by 3 bases and J by 1 base, with 16 bases left in between. As DNA, the CDR3 is TGCGCCAGCAGCTATACCGCCGGGGGTGGGAACACTGAAGCTTTCTTT. Protein product: CASSYTAGGGNTEAFF.

The rearrangement links TRBV7-8 to TRBJ1-2; TRBD1 matches 7 bases. Looked up from germline, CDR1 is SGHVS and CDR2 is FQNEAQ. The length of the CDR3 is 15 residues. V trimming: 5 bases; J trimming: 0 bases; junction bases outside the gene matches: 6. CDR3 coding DNA: TGTGCCAGCAGCCGATGGGACAGCTCTAACTATGGCTACACCTTC. It codes for CASSRWDSSNYGYTF.

The rearrangement links TRBV2 to TRBJ2-5, with 10 positions matching TRBD2. CDR1 and CDR2 (germline): SNHLY, FYNNEI. V shed 6 bases and J 4 bases; nucleotides not matched to a gene: 5. This CDR3 contains 14 residues. CDR3 sequence: CASRTGTSVETQYF. The CDR3 DNA sequence: TGTGCCAGCAGGACCGGGACTAGCGTAGAGACCCAGTACTTC.

V is TRBV11-2 and J is TRBJ1-4; a weak D match, TRBD1 (6 bases). The CDR3 extends over 16 amino acids. The V end lost 5 bases, the J end lost 7 bases, and 20 bases lay between the germline ends. CDR1 and CDR2 from the germline V gene are SGHAT and FQNNGV. This CDR3 is CASSPQSGARGEKLFF. CDR3 in DNA: TGTGCCAGCAGCCCGCAGAGCGGGGCCAGGGGTGAAAAACTGTTTTTT.

The chain combines TRBV6-2 or TRBV6-3 with TRBJ1-5; D is possibly TRBD1 (5 bases). Germline V gene lookup returns CDR1 MNHEY and CDR2 SVGEGT. This CDR3 has 14 amino acids. The V and J ends lost 2 bases and 6 bases respectively, with 11 bases between them. The CDR3 nucleotides read TGTGCCAGCAGTTACATGAGGGGAGGTCAGCCCCAGCATTTT. Its protein is CASSYMRGGQPQHF.

The chain links TRBV5-4 to TRBJ2-7; TRBD1 agrees at 10 bases. The CDR3 is made up of 13 amino acids. In germline, CDR1 is SGHNT, CDR2 YYREEE (reference sequence). Trimming at V came to 3 bases and at J to 5 bases, leaving 2 bases not matched to a gene. The CDR3 loop is CASSWDRGNEQYF. DNA for the CDR3: TGTGCCAGCAGCTGGGACAGGGGTAACGAGCAGTACTTC.

V gene TRBV7-2 combines with J gene TRBJ2-5; TRBD1 agrees at 8 bases. The CDR3 runs 15 residues. Germline assignment: CDR1 SGHTA and CDR2 FQGNSA. Germline trimming cut 6 bases from V and 4 bases from J; bases unmatched to any gene: 10. CDR3 residues: CASSLQTTGGETQYF. The CDR3 DNA is TGTGCCAGCAGTCTTCAAACCACAGGGGGAGAGACCCAGTACTTC.

This chain uses TRBV6-5 with TRBJ1-6; possible D gene TRBD1, 5 bases. This CDR3 has 14 residues. Germline V gene lookup returns CDR1 MNHEY and CDR2 SVGAGI. V shed 0 bases and J shed 8 bases, with 8 bases lying between them. The CDR3 region is CASSYSIRDSPLHF. CDR3 DNA sequence: TGTGCCAGCAGTTACTCGATCAGGGATTCACCCCTCCACTTT.

This clone was seen only a few times. The chain is built from TRBV2 and TRBJ2-5; 7 bases align to TRBD2. The CDR3 loop spans 13 amino acids. Germline CDR1 is SNHLY and CDR2 is FYNNEI. V lost 3 bases, J lost 5 bases, and 3 bases stayed unmatched. The CDR3 is CASSDWEGETQYF. CDR3 DNA: TGTGCCAGCAGTGACTGGGAGGGGGAGACCCAGTACTTC.

The CDR3 sequence is CASSLGQGGGQPQHF. The DNA of the CDR3 is TGTGCCAGCAGCTTAGGCCAAGGGGGCGGCCAGCCCCAGCATTTT. The V call is TRBV13, the J call TRBJ1-5, with TRBD1 matching over 7 bases. The CDR3 loop spans 15 amino acids. The junction had 6 bases not matched to a gene; V was cut back by 0 bases and J by 7 bases. Looked up from germline, CDR1 is PRHDT and CDR2 is FYEKMQ (reference sequence).

This clone was detected only once. V is TRBV25-1 and J is TRBJ1-4, with D maybe TRBD1 (5 bases). CDR1 is MGHDK, CDR2 SYGVNS, per germline. Trimming stripped 1 base from V and 8 bases from J, with 14 bases between. The CDR3 is made up of 15 amino acids. The CDR3 coding sequence is TGTGCCAGCAGTGAATCCCAGGGATTGGGCGAAAAACTGTTTTTT. Amino acid sequence: CASSESQGLGEKLFF.

The CDR3, as DNA: TGTGCCAGCAGCTCTCAGACAGGGGGCAGTCAGCCCCAGCATTTT. Translated, it gives CASSSQTGGSQPQHF. The chain is built from TRBV5-5 and TRBJ1-5; 10 bases match TRBD1. Germline V gives CDR1 SGHKS, CDR2 YYEKEE (reference sequence). This CDR3 region has 15 residues. V was clipped by 3 bases and J by 6 bases; unmatched bases: 6. Filled out from reference TRBV5-5 and TRBJ1-5, the complete variable domain reads DAGVTQSPTHLIKTRGQQVTLRCSPISGHKSVSWYQQVLGQGPQFIFQYYEKEERGRGNFPDRFSARQFPNYSSELNVNALLLGDSALYLCASSSQTGGSQPQHFGDGTRLSIL.

The CDR3 protein is CASSGRMSGDFYEQYF. The CDR3 region has the DNA TGTGCCAGCAGCGGCCGGATGAGCGGGGACTTCTACGAGCAGTACTTC. The V gene is TRBV7-8, the J gene TRBJ2-7, with TRBD2 matching over 7 bases. The CDR3 contains 16 residues. The ends lost 5 bases at V and 3 bases at J; junction bases unmatched: 13. Germline values: CDR1 SGHVS, CDR2 FQNEAQ.

V is TRBV4-1 and J is TRBJ2-2; a weak D match, TRBD2 (5 bases). This CDR3 has 14 residues. The ends were cut back, 3 bases at V and 5 bases at J, with 10 bases in the middle. Germline V lookup: CDR1 MGHRA, CDR2 YSYEKL. The CDR3 loop is CASSHGLVTGELFF. As DNA, the CDR3 is TGCGCCAGCAGCCATGGACTTGTTACCGGGGAGCTGTTTTTT.

This clone appeared a few times. V is TRBV7-9 and J is TRBJ1-1; 8 bases agree with TRBD1. Trimming at V came to 1 base and at J to 1 base, leaving 2 bases not matched to a gene. The CDR3 totals 15 residues. Germline CDR1 SEHNR, CDR2 FQNEAQ (reference sequence). CDR3 bases: TGTGCCAGCAGCTTAGTCGGGACAGGGAACACTGAAGCTTTCTTT. The encoded protein is CASSLVGTGNTEAFF.

The chain recombines TRBV27 with TRBJ1-2; D perhaps matches TRBD1 (5 bases). V was clipped by 8 bases and J by 7 bases, with 32 bases between them. There are 18 residues in the CDR3. From germline, CDR1 is MNHEY and CDR2 SMNVEV (reference sequence). The CDR3 DNA follows: TGTGCCAGCGGTCTACGGGACGGGATTGTTGGGTCGGGAGGTGGCTACACCTTC. It yields the protein CASGLRDGIVGSGGGYTF.

The genes are TRBV6-5 and TRBJ2-7, with D possibly being TRBD2 (7 bases). This CDR3 is 15 amino acids long. Germline-derived CDR1 and CDR2 are MNHEY and SVGAGI. Trimming removed 5 bases from V and 2 bases from J, with 16 bases in between. CDR3 sequence: CASSPPGGPAYEQYF. DNA of the CDR3: TGTGCCAGCAGTCCCCCCGGGGGGCCCGCCTACGAGCAGTACTTC.

This chain uses TRBV2 with TRBJ1-1, with 7 bases lining up with TRBD1. This CDR3 is 14 amino acids long. The V gene end was trimmed by 5 bases and the J gene end by 5 bases; junction bases not matched to a gene: 8. CDR1 and CDR2 from the germline V gene are SNHLY and FYNNEI. This CDR3 is CASSRQGERTEAFF. The CDR3 DNA follows: TGTGCCAGCAGTAGACAGGGCGAGAGGACTGAAGCTTTCTTT.

This clone was counted only a few times. The chain couples TRBV5-6 to TRBJ2-2, with 13 bases aligning to TRBD2. V trimming: 5 bases; J trimming: 9 bases; junction bases outside the gene matches: 4. The CDR3 totals 14 residues. Germline CDR1 SGHDT, CDR2 YYEEEE. The CDR3 nucleotides are TGTGCCAGCAGACTAGCGGGAGGGCCCCGGGAGCTGTTTTTT. Its protein product is CASRLAGGPRELFF. Looking up the rest from reference TRBV5-6 and TRBJ2-2 gives the full variable domain: DAGVTQSPTHLIKTRGQQVTLRCSPKSGHDTVSWYQQALGQGPQFIFQYYEEEERQRGNFPDRFSGHQFPNYSSELNVNALLLGDSALYLCASRLAGGPRELFFGEGSRLTVL.

V usage is TRBV27 and J usage is TRBJ1-2; possible D gene TRBD1, 6 bases. CDR3 length: 12 amino acids. Per germline, CDR1 MNHEY and CDR2 SMNVEV (reference sequence). Trimming cost V 6 bases and J 7 bases, with 12 bases left between them. CDR3 sequence (DNA): TGTGCCAGCAGAACAGGGCTTTCTGGCTACACCTTC. Its translation: CASRTGLSGYTF.

The V and J genes are TRBV19 and TRBJ2-1; D is uncertain. The CDR3 is 14 residues long. Germline-derived CDR1 and CDR2 are LNHDA and SQIVND (reference sequence). Trimming took off 1 base at V and 1 base at J, with 5 bases between the two ends. Written as DNA, the CDR3 is TGTGCCAGTAGTATAGTCCGTTCCTACAATGAGCAGTTCTTC. This translates into CASSIVRSYNEQFF.